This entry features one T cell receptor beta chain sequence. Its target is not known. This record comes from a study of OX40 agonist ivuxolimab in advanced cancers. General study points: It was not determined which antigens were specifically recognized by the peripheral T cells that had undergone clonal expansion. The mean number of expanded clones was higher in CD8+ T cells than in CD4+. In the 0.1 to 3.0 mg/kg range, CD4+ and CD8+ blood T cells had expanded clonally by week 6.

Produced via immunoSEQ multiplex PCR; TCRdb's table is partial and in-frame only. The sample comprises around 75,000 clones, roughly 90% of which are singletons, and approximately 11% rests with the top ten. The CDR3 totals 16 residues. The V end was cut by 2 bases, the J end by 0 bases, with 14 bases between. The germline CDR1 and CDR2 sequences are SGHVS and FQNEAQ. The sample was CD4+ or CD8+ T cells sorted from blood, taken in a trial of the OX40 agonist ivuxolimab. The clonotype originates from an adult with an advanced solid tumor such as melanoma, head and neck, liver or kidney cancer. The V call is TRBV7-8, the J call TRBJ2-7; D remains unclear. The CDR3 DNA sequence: TGTGCCAGCAGCTTATTGATAGGAGAGAGCTCCTACGAGCAGTACTTC. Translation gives CASSLLIGESSYEQYF.